Given below is one T cell receptor (beta chain) in context. This sample was taken from a study of blood T cell repertoires in COVID-19. Study context: Samples of COVID-19 (acute and convalescent) were obtained from the United States, Italy and Spain. PBMCs, B-cell-depleted T cells, or T cells provided the cDNA or gDNA that made up the material.

In the authors' workflow: Reference gene primer amplification yielded estimated nucleated cell counts. Using immunoSEQ multiplex PCR, the repertoire was profiled, and TCRdb retains in-frame clones only, with some absent. The V and J calls and the clone size are those of that table, but D and trimming were determined from the DNA. The sample carries around 200,000 clones, approximately 87% recorded once. The CDR3 loop spans 15 amino acids. The V end was cut by 5 bases, the J end by 0 bases, with 11 bases between. CDR1 and CDR2 from the germline V gene are SGHNT and YENEEA. The J gene is TRBJ2-1, the V gene TRBV11-3; D not certain. Material for sequencing was peripheral blood. The TCR was taken from a man between 18 and 35 years old with active or convalescent COVID-19. The CDR3 DNA reads TGTGCCAGCAGCCCTCTTCTCTCCTCCTACAATGAGCAGTTCTTC. Protein: CASSPLLSSYNEQFF.